This TCR beta chain was found in a study of blood T cells in healthy people across ages. Primed by a sample-barcoded 5' primer and a J-beta primer mix, a second PCR proceeded for roughly 7 to 11 cycles. One entry per CDR3 protein results from TCRdb running MiXCR on the 5' RACE reads. The sample lists under 800,000 distinct CDR3 sequences, 40% to 45% occurring once. Notes on this clonotype: Its antigen is currently unknown.

No fewer than 5.5 micrograms of total RNA were isolated from every sample. General study findings and limits: Naive T cell percentage strongly correlated with TCR beta diversity. When set beside aged donors, long-lived donors presented more naive CD4+ cells and higher diversity.

Specimen: blood. The sequence came from a woman between 55 and 75 years old in good health.

CDR3 sequence (DNA): TGTGCCAGCAGAGGGCCCGGGGTGGATTCACCCCTCCACTTT. Protein: CASRGPGVDSPLHF. The chain employs TRBV7-3 and TRBJ1-6; D is undetermined. CDR1 SGHTA and CDR2 FQGTGA come from the germline V gene. V shed 6 bases and J shed 8 bases, with 14 bases lying between them. The CDR3 spans 14 residues.